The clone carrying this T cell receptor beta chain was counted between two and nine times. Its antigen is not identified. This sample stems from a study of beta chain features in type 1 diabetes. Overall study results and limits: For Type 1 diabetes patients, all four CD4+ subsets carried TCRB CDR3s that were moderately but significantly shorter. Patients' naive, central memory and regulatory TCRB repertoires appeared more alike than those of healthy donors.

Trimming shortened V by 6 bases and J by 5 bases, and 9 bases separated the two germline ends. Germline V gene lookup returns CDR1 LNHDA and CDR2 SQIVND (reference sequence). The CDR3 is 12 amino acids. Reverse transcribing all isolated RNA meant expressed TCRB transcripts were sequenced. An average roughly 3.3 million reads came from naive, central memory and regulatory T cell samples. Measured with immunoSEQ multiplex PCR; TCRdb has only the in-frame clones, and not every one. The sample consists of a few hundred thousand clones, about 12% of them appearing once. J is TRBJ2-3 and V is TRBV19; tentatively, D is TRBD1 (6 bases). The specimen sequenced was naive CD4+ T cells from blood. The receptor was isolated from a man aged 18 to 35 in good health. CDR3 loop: CASSEQGDTQYF. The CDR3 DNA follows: TGTGCCAGTAGCGAACAGGGAGATACGCAGTATTTT.